A selection of T cell receptor beta chains follows, all from one sample in a study of response to subunit inactivated influenza vaccine. From the RT-PCR reads, TCRdb called clonotypes with MiXCR, one entry per CDR3 protein. Among 530,000 or so distinct CDR3 sequences listed, 10% to 15% were seen once. This specimen consisted of PBMCs from blood, obtained on the day of vaccination. Receptors were obtained from a man aged 45 to 65 who received an inactivated influenza vaccine. Both conserved end residues are part of each CDR3. D genes are given only for firm matches. A row's size may be missing; if present it is once, few, many or a size class.

>NA|TRBV6-6|TRBJ1-1|few
TGTGCCAGCACCCCAGCTTCGAACACTGAAGCTTTCTTT
CASTPASNTEAFF
>NA|TRBV20-1|TRBJ1-1|few
TGCAGTGCTGCTCTCAGGGGAACTGAAGCTTTCTTT
CSAALRGTEAFF
>TRBD1|TRBV3-1|TRBJ2-3|NA
TGTGCCAGCAGCCAAGCCGGGACAGGGACGGCAGATACGCAGTATTTT
CASSQAGTGTADTQYF
>NA|TRBV19|TRBJ2-6|NA
TGTGCCAGTTCGATCTCTCTACCATCCGGGGCCAACGTCCTGACTTTC
CASSISLPSGANVLTF
>TRBD1|TRBV10-3|TRBJ1-2|NA
TGTGCCATCAGTGAGACAGGGGGAATTTATGGCTACACCTTC
CAISETGGIYGYTF
>NA|TRBV10-3|TRBJ2-2|few
TGTGCCATCAGTGCCCGGAGCCGAACGAACACCGGGGAGCTGTTTTTT
CAISARSRTNTGELFF
>NA|TRBV10-3|TRBJ2-2|NA
TGTGCCATCACCACCCGGGGCTATCCCGCGAACACCGGGGAGCTGTTTTTT
CAITTRGYPANTGELFF
>TRBD1|TRBV9|TRBJ2-7|few
TGTGCCAGCAGCGTGAGCCCGACAGGGGGGGGAGAGCAGTACTTC
CASSVSPTGGGEQYF
>NA|TRBV15|TRBJ2-5|NA
TGTGCCACCCTGGGCGGGGGCCGAGAGACCCAGTACTTC
CATLGGGRETQYF
>NA|TRBV24-1|TRBJ2-3|NA
TGTGCCACCAGTGCCCCTCAGGACTGGGCGCAGTATTTT
CATSAPQDWAQYF
>NA|TRBV28|TRBJ2-5|NA
TGTGCCAGCAGGTCCTTAGAGACCCAGTACTTC
CASRSLETQYF
>TRBD1|TRBV7-2|TRBJ2-1|NA
TGTGCCAGCAGCCCTCTCGACAGGGGAAGGGTTTCTGAGCAGTTCTTC
CASSPLDRGRVSEQFF
>NA|TRBV7-2|TRBJ2-7|few
TGTGCCAGCAGCCCCGGCCGGGAATACTCCAAGCAGTACTTC
CASSPGREYSKQYF
>TRBD2|TRBV11-2|TRBJ2-7|NA
TGTGCCAGCAGCTTTATCCCTAGCGGGAGGTTGTTGCCCCACGAGCAGTACTTC
CASSFIPSGRLLPHEQYF
>TRBD1|TRBV20-1|TRBJ2-3|few
TGCAGTGCTAGGACCCCGACCGGGACAGGGGGATTGGATACGCAGTATTTT
CSARTPTGTGGLDTQYF
>TRBD1|TRBV20-1|TRBJ2-1|many
TGCAGTGTTCCGTCGGACAGGGAGAATGAGCAGTTCTTC
CSVPSDRENEQFF
>NA|TRBV24-1|TRBJ2-1|few
TGTGCCACCAGTGAAGAGGCCCGAGTCGGGCAGTTCTTC
CATSEEARVGQFF
>TRBD2|TRBV28|TRBJ2-7|NA
TGTGCCAGCAGTTCACCGGGACTAGCGGTTTACGAGCAGTACTTC
CASSSPGLAVYEQYF
>NA|TRBV25-1|TRBJ2-5|few
TGTGCCAGCAGTGAATTGGGGGATTGGGAGACCCAGTACTTC
CASSELGDWETQYF
>NA|TRBV20-1|TRBJ2-7|NA
TGCAGTGCTAGAGGCCTGATCGGCGAGCAGTACTTC
CSARGLIGEQYF
>NA|TRBV20-1|TRBJ2-1|few
TGCAGTGCTAGACTAGTCTACTTGGACTTGGGCGAATACAATGAGCAGTTCTTC
CSARLVYLDLGEYNEQFF
>NA|TRBV6-5|TRBJ2-2|NA
TGTGCCAGCAGTTTGGAGGGACCACCCTGGACCGGGGAGCTGTTTTTT
CASSLEGPPWTGELFF
>NA|TRBV18|TRBJ2-7|NA
TGTGCCAGCTCACCAGGATGGACCTACGAGCAGTACTTC
CASSPGWTYEQYF
>NA|TRBV4-3|TRBJ2-1|NA
TGCGCCAGCAGCCCCCCGGGGCGGCTCGATGAGCAGTTCTTC
CASSPPGRLDEQFF
>TRBD2|TRBV6-5|TRBJ2-7|NA
TGTGCCAGCAGTTACTCCGGACTAGCGGGCTCCTACGAGCAGTACTTC
CASSYSGLAGSYEQYF
>NA|TRBV11-2|TRBJ2-1|few
TGTGCCAGCAGCTTAGGGCATTTCGCCTTTGGGCAGTTCTTC
CASSLGHFAFGQFF
>NA|TRBV29-1|TRBJ2-3|many
TGCAGCGTTGAGAGTACTAGCACAGATACGCAGTATTTT
CSVESTSTDTQYF
>TRBD1|TRBV27|TRBJ1-2|NA
TGTGCCAGCAGGCTCGGACAGGGGGGCTATGGCTACACCTTC
CASRLGQGGYGYTF
>TRBD2|TRBV2|TRBJ2-1|NA
TGTGCCAGCAGTGTTAGCGGGAGGGACAATGAGCAGTTCTTC
CASSVSGRDNEQFF
>TRBD1|TRBV12-3/TRBV12-4|TRBJ2-7|few
TGTGCCAGCAGCACACAGGGGGCCCCCTACGACGAGCAGTACTTC
CASSTQGAPYDEQYF
>NA|TRBV2|TRBJ2-1|NA
TGTGCCAGCAGTGACGACAGCATATCCTACAATGAGCAGTTCTTC
CASSDDSISYNEQFF
>TRBD2|TRBV7-9|TRBJ2-4|NA
TGTGCCAGCAGCTCGACCCTAGCGGGGGGAGCCAAAAACATTCAGTACTTC
CASSSTLAGGAKNIQYF
>NA|TRBV6-2/TRBV6-3|TRBJ2-5|many
TGTGCCAGCAGTTACGCTGGGATGGAGACCCAGTACTTC
CASSYAGMETQYF
>NA|TRBV20-1|TRBJ2-7|NA
TGCAGTGCTAGAGACCGCTCCGTGGGGCTCCACGAGCAGTACTTC
CSARDRSVGLHEQYF
>NA|TRBV12-3/TRBV12-4|TRBJ2-1|NA
TGTGCCAGCAGTCACGGGTTGGGGGACAATGAGCAGTTCTTC
CASSHGLGDNEQFF
>NA|TRBV20-1|TRBJ1-4|few
TGCAGTGTCTTCTTCAATGAAAAACTGTTTTTT
CSVFFNEKLFF
>NA|TRBV20-1|TRBJ2-1|NA
TGCAGTGCTATCGACCAGCGGGCCACCTACAATGAGCAGTTCTTC
CSAIDQRATYNEQFF
>TRBD2|TRBV20-1|TRBJ2-5|NA
TGCAGTGCTAGTCCCACTAGCGGGGGGGGAGAGACCCAGTACTTC
CSASPTSGGGETQYF
>NA|TRBV3-1|TRBJ2-2|NA
TGTGCCAGCAGCCAAGTGAAAAGTTGGTCCGGGGAGCTGTTTTTT
CASSQVKSWSGELFF
>NA|TRBV5-1|TRBJ1-4|few
TGCGCCAGCAGCCCAAGGGGTGACGATGAAAAACTGTTTTTT
CASSPRGDDEKLFF
>NA|TRBV24-1|TRBJ2-1|NA
TGTGCCACCAGTGATTTGGGGGCGGGAACCGGCAATGAGCAGTTCTTC
CATSDLGAGTGNEQFF
>NA|TRBV15|TRBJ2-5|few
TGTGCCACCAGCAGAGGAAGAGAGACCCAGTACTTC
CATSRGRETQYF
>NA|TRBV12-3/TRBV12-4|TRBJ1-1|NA
TGTGCCAGCAGTGAGATGGACACTGAAGCTTTCTTT
CASSEMDTEAFF
>TRBD2|TRBV4-1|TRBJ2-5|NA
TGCGCCAGCAGCGTACCGGGACTAGCGGCCCAGACCCAGTACTTC
CASSVPGLAAQTQYF
>NA|TRBV12-3/TRBV12-4|TRBJ1-1|few
TGTGCCAGCAGTTTAGCTCCCGCTGAAGCTTTCTTT
CASSLAPAEAFF
>NA|TRBV20-1|TRBJ1-2|many
TGCAGTGCTAGAGTGACAGCCAACTATGGCTACACCTTC
CSARVTANYGYTF
>NA|TRBV19|TRBJ1-1|few
TGTGCCAGTAGTATTTGGGTGAACACTGAAGCTTTCTTT
CASSIWVNTEAFF
>NA|TRBV7-2|TRBJ2-6|few
TGTGCCAGCAGCTTACACCCACAGGGCTCTGGGGCCAACGTCCTGACTTTC
CASSLHPQGSGANVLTF
>TRBD2|TRBV7-9|TRBJ2-7|few
TGTGCCAGCAGCTTAGCGCTAGGACTAGGATCCTACGAGCAGTACTTC
CASSLALGLGSYEQYF
>TRBD1|TRBV11-2|TRBJ2-5|NA
TGTGCCAGCAGCCCGTATCAACAGGGGCCCCACTTC
CASSPYQQGPHF
>NA|TRBV20-1|TRBJ2-3|NA
TGCAGTGCTAGAGAGGGGACTAGCACAGATACGCAGTATTTT
CSAREGTSTDTQYF
>NA|TRBV12-3/TRBV12-4|TRBJ2-1|few
TGTGCCAGCACCCCATCTGGGGGGCAGGCTGAGCAGTTCTTC
CASTPSGGQAEQFF
>NA|TRBV3-1|TRBJ2-2|few
TGTGCCAGCAGCCCGAATGGGGGCCTCGGGGAGCTGTTTTTT
CASSPNGGLGELFF
>NA|TRBV7-9|TRBJ2-1|NA
TGTGCCAGCAGCTTAAGGAGCGTTGGGGGGAATGAGCAGTTCTTC
CASSLRSVGGNEQFF